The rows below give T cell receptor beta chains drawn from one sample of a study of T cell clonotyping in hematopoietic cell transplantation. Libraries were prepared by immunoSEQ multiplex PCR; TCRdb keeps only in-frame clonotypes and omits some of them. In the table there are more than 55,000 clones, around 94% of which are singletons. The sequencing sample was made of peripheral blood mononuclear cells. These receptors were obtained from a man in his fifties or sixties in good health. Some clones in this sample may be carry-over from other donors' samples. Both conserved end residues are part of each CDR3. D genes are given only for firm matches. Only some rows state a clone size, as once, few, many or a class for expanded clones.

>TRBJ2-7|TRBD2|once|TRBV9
CASSGGTSGYEQYF
TGTGCCAGCAGTGGCGGGACTAGCGGGTACGAGCAGTACTTC
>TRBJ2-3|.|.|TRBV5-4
CASSLVSSRGIPTDTQYF
TGTGCCAGCAGCTTAGTGTCGAGTAGGGGAATTCCCACAGATACGCAGTATTTT
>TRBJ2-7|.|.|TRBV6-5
CASSYSGGMQAYEQYF
TGTGCCAGCAGTTACTCGGGGGGCATGCAAGCCTACGAGCAGTACTTC
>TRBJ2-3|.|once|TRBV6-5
CASSWGHADTQYF
TGTGCCAGCAGTTGGGGACACGCAGATACGCAGTATTTT
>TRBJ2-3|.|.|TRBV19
CASSIEAAPFTDTQYF
TGTGCCAGTAGTATAGAAGCGGCCCCGTTCACAGATACGCAGTATTTT
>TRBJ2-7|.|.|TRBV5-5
CASRRTEFLTYEQYF
TGTGCCAGCCGTAGAACGGAATTTCTCACCTACGAGCAGTACTTC
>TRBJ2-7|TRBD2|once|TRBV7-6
CASSSLAGGRGPDEQYF
TGTGCCAGCAGCTCCCTAGCCGGGGGGAGAGGCCCTGACGAGCAGTACTTC
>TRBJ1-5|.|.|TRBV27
CASSWQGPAQPQHF
TGTGCCAGCAGTTGGCAGGGTCCCGCTCAGCCCCAGCATTTT
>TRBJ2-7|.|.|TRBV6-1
CASISGRSYEQYF
TGTGCCAGCATCTCGGGTCGCTCCTACGAGCAGTACTTC
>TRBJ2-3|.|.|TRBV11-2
CASSLSGSHPSTDTQYF
TGTGCCAGCAGCTTATCCGGCAGCCATCCTAGCACAGATACGCAGTATTTT
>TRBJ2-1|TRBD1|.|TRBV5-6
CASLGGQSSYNEQFF
TGTGCCAGCCTAGGGGGACAGAGCTCCTACAATGAGCAGTTCTTC
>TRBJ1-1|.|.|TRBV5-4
CASSLITGEAFF
TGTGCCAGCAGCTTGATCACCGGTGAAGCTTTCTTT
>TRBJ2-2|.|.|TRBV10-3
CAIGDLYGELFF
TGTGCCATCGGTGACTTGTACGGGGAGCTGTTTTTT
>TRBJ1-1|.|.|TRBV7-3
CASSTGNTEAFF
TGTGCCAGCAGCACAGGAAACACTGAAGCTTTCTTT
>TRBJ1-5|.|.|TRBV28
CASSFGVSNQPQHF
TGTGCCAGCAGTTTCGGTGTTAGCAATCAGCCCCAGCATTTT
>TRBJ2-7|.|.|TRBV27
CASSPKTGGSEQYF
TGTGCCAGCAGTCCGAAAACCGGGGGCAGCGAGCAGTACTTC
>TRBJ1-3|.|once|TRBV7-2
CASSPRVSGNTIYF
TGTGCCAGCAGCCCCAGGGTGTCAGGAAACACCATATATTTT
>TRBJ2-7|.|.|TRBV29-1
CSVRSPDSYEQYF
TGCAGCGTCCGCTCCCCGGACAGCTACGAGCAGTACTTC
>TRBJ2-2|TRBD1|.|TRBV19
CASRRQGSSTGELFF
TGTGCCAGTAGAAGACAGGGGTCGAGCACCGGGGAGCTGTTTTTT
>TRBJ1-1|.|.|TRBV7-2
CASSLTVNTEAFF
TGTGCCAGCAGCCTCACAGTAAACACTGAAGCTTTCTTT
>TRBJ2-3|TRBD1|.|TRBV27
CASSLFAQGARDTQYF
TGTGCCAGCAGTTTATTCGCGCAGGGGGCGCGGGATACGCAGTATTTT
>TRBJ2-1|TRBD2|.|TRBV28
CASSLDPGLGYNEQFF
TGTGCCAGCAGTTTAGATCCGGGACTAGGATACAATGAGCAGTTCTTC
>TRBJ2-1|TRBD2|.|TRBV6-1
CASTGGLGYNEQFF
TGTGCCAGCACGGGAGGACTAGGCTACAATGAGCAGTTCTTC
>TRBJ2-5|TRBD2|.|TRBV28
CASRWRLAGANTLKETQYF
TGTGCCAGCAGGTGGAGACTAGCGGGGGCCAACACCTTAAAAGAGACCCAGTACTTC
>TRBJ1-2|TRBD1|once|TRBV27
CASSEGETGVKSYGYTF
TGTGCCAGCAGTGAAGGGGAGACAGGGGTTAAAAGCTATGGCTACACCTTC
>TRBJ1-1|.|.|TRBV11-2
CASSLSPTMNTEAFF
TGTGCCAGCAGCTTAAGTCCTACTATGAACACTGAAGCTTTCTTT
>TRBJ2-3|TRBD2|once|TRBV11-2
CASSPAGTRINTQYF
TGTGCCAGCAGCCCCGCCGGGACTAGAATAAATACGCAGTATTTT
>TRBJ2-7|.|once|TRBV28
CASSLYWTEDYEQYF
TGTGCCAGCAGTTTATATTGGACAGAAGATTACGAGCAGTACTTC
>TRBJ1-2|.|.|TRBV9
CASMGGIYGYTF
TGTGCCAGCATGGGAGGGATCTATGGCTACACCTTC
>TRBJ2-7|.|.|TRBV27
CASSFRAAYEQYF
TGTGCCAGCAGTTTTCGTGCGGCTTACGAGCAGTACTTC
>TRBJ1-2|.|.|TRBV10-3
CAISESPDNYGYTF
TGTGCCATCAGTGAGTCGCCGGATAACTATGGCTACACCTTC
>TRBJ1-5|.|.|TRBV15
CATSRDLGVGQPQHF
TGTGCCACCAGCAGAGATCTGGGGGTTGGTCAGCCCCAGCATTTT
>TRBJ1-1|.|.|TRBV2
CASKVTEAFF
TGTGCCAGCAAGGTCACTGAAGCTTTCTTT
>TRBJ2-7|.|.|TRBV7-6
CASSLRRGGTAYEQYF
TGTGCCAGCAGCTTACGTCGCGGGGGGACAGCATACGAGCAGTACTTC
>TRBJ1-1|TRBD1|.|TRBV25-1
CASSDQGGSLEAFF
TGTGCCAGCAGTGACCAGGGGGGGTCCCTTGAAGCTTTCTTT
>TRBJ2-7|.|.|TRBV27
CASSLAPRGTFSSYEQYF
TGTGCCAGCAGTTTAGCACCCCGCGGGACATTCTCCTCCTACGAGCAGTACTTC
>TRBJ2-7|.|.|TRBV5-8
CASSFGLGRGNPPYF
TGTGCCAGCAGCTTCGGGCTGGGGCGGGGAAACCCCCCGTACTTC
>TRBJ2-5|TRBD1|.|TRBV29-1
CSVEGRTGETQYF
TGCAGCGTTGAGGGCCGGACAGGAGAGACCCAGTACTTC
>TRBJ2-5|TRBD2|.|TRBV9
CASSVGLAGVTETQYF
TGTGCCAGCAGCGTAGGACTAGCGGGAGTTACAGAGACCCAGTACTTC
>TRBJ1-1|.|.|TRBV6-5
CASSLGANTEAFF
TGTGCCAGCAGTTTAGGAGCGAACACTGAAGCTTTCTTT
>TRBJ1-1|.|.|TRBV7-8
CASSLVRGVEAFF
TGTGCCAGCAGCTTAGTGAGGGGCGTTGAAGCTTTCTTT
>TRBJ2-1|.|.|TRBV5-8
CASSARYRDEQFF
TGTGCCAGCAGCGCGCGTTACAGGGACGAGCAGTTCTTC
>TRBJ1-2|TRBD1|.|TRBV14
CASSQTGQGAGYGYTF
TGTGCCAGCAGCCAAACGGGACAGGGGGCTGGCTATGGCTACACCTTC
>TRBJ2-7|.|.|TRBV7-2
CASSLLESYEQYF
TGTGCCAGCAGCTTACTCGAAAGCTACGAGCAGTACTTC
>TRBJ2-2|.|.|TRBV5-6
CASSYSHYTGELFF
TGTGCCAGCAGCTACTCCCATTACACCGGGGAGCTGTTTTTT
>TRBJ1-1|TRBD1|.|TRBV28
CASSSHDTGDTEAFF
TGTGCCAGCAGTTCTCACGACACAGGGGACACTGAAGCTTTCTTT